The 2 T cell receptor beta chains presented below share a single source sample, sequenced in a study of blood T cell repertoires in COVID-19. The repertoire was sequenced with immunoSEQ multiplex PCR; TCRdb's copy has only in-frame clones and lacks some. The sample lists 110,000 to 150,000 clones, nearly 90% occurring once. The sequenced sample consisted of peripheral blood. These receptors came from a man between 65 and 79 years old with acute or convalescent COVID-19.

This chain uses TRBV6-4 with TRBJ2-1; 8 bases are a match to TRBD2. The CDR3 has 15 amino acids. V shed 4 bases, J shed 0 bases, and the junction held 2 bases outside the gene matches. CDR1 and CDR2 from the germline V gene are MRHNA and SNTAGT. The CDR3 nucleotides read TGTGCCAGCAGTGTAGCGGGGAGCTCCTACAATGAGCAGTTCTTC. Amino acids: CASSVAGSSYNEQFF.

This chain uses TRBV2 with TRBJ2-3; D gene unclear. V lost 3 bases and J lost 3, with 10 bases in between. CDR3 length equals 14 residues. The germline V gene has CDR1 SNHLY and CDR2 FYNNEI. CDR3 DNA: TGTGCCAGCAGTGAGTTAATCCCGACAGATACGCAGTATTTT. It is translated as CASSELIPTDTQYF.